Listed below are T cell receptor beta chains from one sample, sequenced in a study of glioma-infiltrating T cells. TCRdb re-called the multiplex PCR reads through MiXCR, storing one row per CDR3 protein. Of 150,000 or so distinct CDR3 sequences in the sample, 35% to 50% were seen once. Sequenced material: glioma tissue, nonneoplastic brain tissue, or PBMCs (not recorded which). The origin of the receptors is a human donor with low-grade glioma or glioblastoma, undergoing nonglioma brain surgery, or in good health (not recorded which). Each CDR3 is given with its conserved first and last residue. The D gene is left open where the match is weak. Clone size is shown for a subset of rows, as once, few, many or a class of expanded clone.

j_call: TRBJ2-7
v_call: TRBV27
d_call: TRBD1
clone_size: .
cdr3_aa: CASSLIGQGGDEQYF
cdr3_nt: TGTGCCAGCAGTTTAATCGGACAGGGAGGAGACGAGCAGTACTTC

j_call: TRBJ2-5
v_call: TRBV10-1
d_call: .
clone_size: few
cdr3_aa: CASREREVGAYQETQYF
cdr3_nt: TGCGCCAGCAGGGAACGGGAAGTAGGCGCGTACCAAGAGACCCAGTACTTC

j_call: TRBJ2-5
v_call: TRBV2
d_call: .
clone_size: few
cdr3_aa: CASKEAEETQYF
cdr3_nt: TGTGCCAGCAAGGAAGCGGAAGAGACCCAGTACTTC

j_call: TRBJ2-2
v_call: TRBV6-1
d_call: .
clone_size: .
cdr3_aa: CASSGEGIGELFF
cdr3_nt: TGTGCCAGCAGTGGAGAGGGGATCGGGGAGCTGTTTTTT

j_call: TRBJ1-1
v_call: TRBV6-5
d_call: .
clone_size: .
cdr3_aa: CASSEEWRSREAFF
cdr3_nt: TGTGCCAGCAGTGAAGAGTGGAGGTCTCGTGAAGCTTTCTTT

j_call: TRBJ2-3
v_call: TRBV28
d_call: .
clone_size: .
cdr3_aa: CASSPGAIRGADTQYF
cdr3_nt: TGTGCCAGCAGTCCGGGGGCCATAAGGGGAGCAGATACGCAGTATTTT

j_call: TRBJ2-1
v_call: TRBV27
d_call: .
clone_size: many
cdr3_aa: CASSLEGARYNEQFF
cdr3_nt: TGTGCCAGCAGTTTAGAAGGAGCGAGGTACAATGAGCAGTTCTTC

j_call: TRBJ2-5
v_call: TRBV20-1
d_call: .
clone_size: few
cdr3_aa: CSASTQETQYF
cdr3_nt: TGCAGTGCTAGCACCCAAGAGACCCAGTACTTC

j_call: TRBJ1-1
v_call: TRBV6-4
d_call: .
clone_size: .
cdr3_aa: CASEPLNTEAFF
cdr3_nt: TGTGCCAGCGAGCCTCTGAACACTGAAGCTTTCTTT

j_call: TRBJ1-6
v_call: TRBV28
d_call: .
clone_size: few
cdr3_aa: CASSLGSSYNSPLHF
cdr3_nt: TGTGCCAGCAGTTTGGGCAGCTCCTATAATTCACCCCTCCACTTT

j_call: TRBJ1-1
v_call: TRBV15
d_call: .
clone_size: many
cdr3_aa: CATSRTDTEAFF
cdr3_nt: TGTGCCACCAGCAGAACGGACACTGAAGCTTTCTTT

j_call: TRBJ2-5
v_call: TRBV6-2/TRBV6-3
d_call: .
clone_size: .
cdr3_aa: CASSQQPAPETQYF
cdr3_nt: TGTGCCAGCAGCCAGCAACCAGCCCCCGAGACCCAGTACTTC

j_call: TRBJ2-5
v_call: TRBV12-3/TRBV12-4
d_call: .
clone_size: .
cdr3_aa: CASSNPGGRETQYF
cdr3_nt: TGTGCCAGCAGCAATCCGGGGGGCCGAGAGACCCAGTACTTC

j_call: TRBJ2-2
v_call: TRBV10-3
d_call: .
clone_size: few
cdr3_aa: CAISGQEAYTGELFF
cdr3_nt: TGTGCCATCAGTGGACAGGAAGCCTACACCGGGGAGCTGTTTTTT

j_call: TRBJ1-2
v_call: TRBV10-1
d_call: .
clone_size: few
cdr3_aa: CASSETSDYGYTF
cdr3_nt: TGCGCCAGCAGTGAGACGTCAGATTATGGCTACACCTTC

j_call: TRBJ1-6
v_call: TRBV6-1
d_call: TRBD1
clone_size: .
cdr3_aa: CASSIGTGVGGNSPLHF
cdr3_nt: TGTGCCAGCAGTATCGGGACAGGGGTAGGGGGAAATTCACCCCTCCACTTT

j_call: TRBJ2-5
v_call: TRBV12-3/TRBV12-4
d_call: .
clone_size: .
cdr3_aa: CASRLGETQYF
cdr3_nt: TGTGCCAGCAGATTGGGTGAGACCCAGTACTTC

j_call: TRBJ2-1
v_call: TRBV5-1
d_call: TRBD2
clone_size: few
cdr3_aa: CASSFTSGRFNEQFF
cdr3_nt: TGCGCCAGCAGCTTTACTAGCGGGAGGTTCAATGAGCAGTTCTTC

j_call: TRBJ1-3
v_call: TRBV14
d_call: .
clone_size: .
cdr3_aa: CASSQANFISGNTIYF
cdr3_nt: TGTGCCAGCAGCCAAGCAAATTTTATCTCTGGAAACACCATATATTTT

j_call: TRBJ2-3
v_call: TRBV20-1
d_call: .
clone_size: .
cdr3_aa: CSATLGTDTQYF
cdr3_nt: TGCAGTGCTACGCTCGGCACAGATACGCAGTATTTT

j_call: TRBJ1-4
v_call: TRBV15
d_call: .
clone_size: .
cdr3_aa: CATSRGGTTNEKLFF
cdr3_nt: TGTGCCACCAGCCGAGGAGGGACAACTAATGAAAAACTGTTTTTT

j_call: TRBJ2-7
v_call: TRBV4-1
d_call: .
clone_size: .
cdr3_aa: CASSQDKGSYEQYF
cdr3_nt: TGCGCCAGCAGCCAAGATAAGGGCTCCTACGAGCAGTACTTC

j_call: TRBJ1-5
v_call: TRBV27
d_call: .
clone_size: few
cdr3_aa: CASSVQGRQPQHF
cdr3_nt: TGTGCCAGCAGTGTCCAAGGGCGTCAGCCCCAGCATTTT

j_call: TRBJ2-2
v_call: TRBV20-1
d_call: .
clone_size: .
cdr3_aa: CSVPRETGELFF
cdr3_nt: TGCAGTGTACCTCGAGAAACCGGGGAGCTGTTTTTT

j_call: TRBJ2-7
v_call: TRBV6-2/TRBV6-3
d_call: .
clone_size: once
cdr3_aa: CASSLGQTNEQYF
cdr3_nt: TGTGCCAGCTCACTCGGACAGACTAACGAGCAGTACTTC

j_call: TRBJ2-3
v_call: TRBV20-1
d_call: .
clone_size: .
cdr3_aa: CSARLGERDTQYF
cdr3_nt: TGCAGTGCTAGATTGGGGGAGCGGGATACGCAGTATTTT

j_call: TRBJ1-1
v_call: TRBV2
d_call: .
clone_size: .
cdr3_aa: CASSVQAQAFF
cdr3_nt: TGTGCCAGCAGTGTCCAGGCCCAGGCTTTCTTT

j_call: TRBJ2-3
v_call: TRBV20-1
d_call: .
clone_size: .
cdr3_aa: CSARDQGGGTDTKYF
cdr3_nt: TGCAGTGCTAGAGATCAGGGGGGCGGCACAGATACGAAGTATTTT